The entry below gives a single T cell receptor beta chain sequence along with its context. Its antigen is undetermined. The sequencing depth, 1 in 200,000 to 1 in 1 million T cells, was the target. The assay was immunoSEQ multiplex PCR, and TCRdb's table has in-frame clones only and misses some. The repertoire includes tens of thousands of clones, around four fifths of them detected once, and less than 45% sits in the top ten. V was clipped by 5 bases and J by 0 bases, with 11 bases between them. Germline V gene data show CDR1 as MNHEY and CDR2 as SMNVEV (reference sequence). The CDR3 is made up of 16 amino acids. This sample is drawn from a study of cytotoxic CD8 clonotypes in ibrutinib-treated CLL. Looking at the study overall: Response samples followed a median about twelve months of treatment, range 6 to 36. Study observations and caveats: Sample timing was unmatched between remission and later-progressing patients; lymph nodes unstudied.

The TCR comes from a human donor with chronic lymphocytic leukemia. V is TRBV27 and J is TRBJ2-6; possibly TRBD1 for D (5 bases). This sample comprised PBMCs, obtained after 24 months of ibrutinib treatment. The CDR3 DNA reads TGTGCCAGCAGTCGACAGCTAAACTCTGGGGCCAACGTCCTGACTTTC. It encodes CASSRQLNSGANVLTF.